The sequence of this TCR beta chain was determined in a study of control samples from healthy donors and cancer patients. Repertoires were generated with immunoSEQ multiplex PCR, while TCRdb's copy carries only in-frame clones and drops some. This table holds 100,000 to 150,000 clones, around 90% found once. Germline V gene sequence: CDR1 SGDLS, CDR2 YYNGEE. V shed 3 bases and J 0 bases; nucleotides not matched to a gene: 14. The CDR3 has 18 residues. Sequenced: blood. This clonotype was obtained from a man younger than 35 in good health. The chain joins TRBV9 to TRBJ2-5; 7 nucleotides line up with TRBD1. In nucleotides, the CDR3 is TGTGCCAGCAGCGAGGGGACAGTTTCCCTCGGATACCAAGAGACCCAGTACTTC. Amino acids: CASSEGTVSLGYQETQYF.